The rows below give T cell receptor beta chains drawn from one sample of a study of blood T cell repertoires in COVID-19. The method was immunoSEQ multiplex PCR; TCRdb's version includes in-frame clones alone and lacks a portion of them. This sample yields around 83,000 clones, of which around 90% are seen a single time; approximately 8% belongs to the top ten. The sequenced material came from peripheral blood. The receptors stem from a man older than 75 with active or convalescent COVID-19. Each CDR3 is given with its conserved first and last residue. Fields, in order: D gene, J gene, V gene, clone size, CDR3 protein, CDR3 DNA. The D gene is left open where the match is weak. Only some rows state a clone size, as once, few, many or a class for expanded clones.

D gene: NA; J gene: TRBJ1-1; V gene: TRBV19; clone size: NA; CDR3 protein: CASSRRGKGGNTEAFF; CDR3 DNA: TGTGCCAGTAGTAGGCGAGGGAAGGGAGGGAACACTGAAGCTTTCTTT
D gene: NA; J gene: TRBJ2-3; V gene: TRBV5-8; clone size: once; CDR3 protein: CASSPRLDTQYF; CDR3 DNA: TGTGCCAGCAGTCCTAGATTGGATACGCAGTATTTT
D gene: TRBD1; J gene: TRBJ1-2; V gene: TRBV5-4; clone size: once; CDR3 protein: CASRFDRGPYYGYTF; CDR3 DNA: TGTGCCAGCAGGTTTGACAGGGGGCCCTACTATGGCTACACCTTC
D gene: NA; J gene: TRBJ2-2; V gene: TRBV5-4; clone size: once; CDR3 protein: CASSSWTDGGPGELFF; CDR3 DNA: TGTGCCAGCAGCTCCTGGACAGATGGAGGACCCGGGGAGCTGTTTTTT
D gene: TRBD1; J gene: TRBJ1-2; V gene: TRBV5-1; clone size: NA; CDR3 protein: CASSWGQGASGYTF; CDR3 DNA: TGCGCCAGCAGCTGGGGACAGGGGGCTTCTGGCTACACCTTC
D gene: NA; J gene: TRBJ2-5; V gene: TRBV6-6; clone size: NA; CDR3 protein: CASSRGQETQYF; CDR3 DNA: TGTGCCAGCAGTAGAGGCCAAGAGACCCAGTACTTC
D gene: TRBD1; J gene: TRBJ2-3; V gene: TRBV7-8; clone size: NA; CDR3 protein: CASSQRQGRGTDTQYF; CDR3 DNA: TGTGCCAGCAGCCAAAGACAGGGTCGAGGCACAGATACGCAGTATTTT
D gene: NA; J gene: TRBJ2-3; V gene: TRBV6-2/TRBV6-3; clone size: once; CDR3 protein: CASSYAGNQRRDTQYF; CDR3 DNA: TGTGCCAGCAGTTACGCGGGGAATCAGAGAAGAGATACGCAGTATTTT
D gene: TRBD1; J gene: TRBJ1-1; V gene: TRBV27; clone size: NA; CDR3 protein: CASSRGQLNTEAFF; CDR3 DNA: TGTGCCAGCAGCCGGGGACAGCTGAACACTGAAGCTTTCTTT
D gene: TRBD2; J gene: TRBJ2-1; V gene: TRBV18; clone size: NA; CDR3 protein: CASSPGGSGDNEQFF; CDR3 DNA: TGTGCCAGCTCACCCGGGGGGTCGGGTGACAATGAGCAGTTCTTC
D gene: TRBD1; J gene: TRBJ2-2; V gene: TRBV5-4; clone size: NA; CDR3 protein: CASSSGQGGNTGELFF; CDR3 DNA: TGTGCCAGCAGCTCGGGACAGGGGGGTAACACCGGGGAGCTGTTTTTT
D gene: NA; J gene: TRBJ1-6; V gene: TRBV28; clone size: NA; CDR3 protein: CASSFRQYYNSPLHF; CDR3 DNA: TGTGCCAGCAGCTTTCGTCAGTACTATAATTCACCCCTCCACTTT
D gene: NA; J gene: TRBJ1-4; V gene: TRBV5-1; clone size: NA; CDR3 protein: CASSSSGGPGEKLFF; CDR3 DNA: TGCGCCAGCAGCTCTAGCGGGGGGCCAGGAGAAAAACTGTTTTTT
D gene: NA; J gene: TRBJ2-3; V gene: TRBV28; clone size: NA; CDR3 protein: CASSLGGAGVTDTQYF; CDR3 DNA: TGTGCCAGCAGTTTAGGGGGCGCGGGGGTCACAGATACGCAGTATTTT
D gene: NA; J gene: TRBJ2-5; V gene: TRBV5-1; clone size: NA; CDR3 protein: CASSGWQGQETQYF; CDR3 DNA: TGCGCCAGCAGCGGGTGGCAGGGGCAAGAGACCCAGTACTTC
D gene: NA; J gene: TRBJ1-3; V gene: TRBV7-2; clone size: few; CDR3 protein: CASSSPGGGNTIYF; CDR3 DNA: TGTGCCAGCAGCTCCCCTGGAGGCGGAAACACCATATATTTT
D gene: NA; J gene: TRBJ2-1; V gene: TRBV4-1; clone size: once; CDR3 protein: CASSHLTDNEQFF; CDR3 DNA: TGCGCCAGCAGCCACTTAACGGACAATGAGCAGTTCTTC
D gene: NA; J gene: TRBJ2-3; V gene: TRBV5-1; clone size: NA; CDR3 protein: CASSLQHTDTQYF; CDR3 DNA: TGCGCCAGCAGCTTGCAACACACAGATACGCAGTATTTT
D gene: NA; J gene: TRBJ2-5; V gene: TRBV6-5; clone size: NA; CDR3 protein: CASSYSSRSDKETQYF; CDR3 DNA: TGTGCCAGCAGTTACTCGAGTAGGTCAGACAAAGAGACCCAGTACTTC
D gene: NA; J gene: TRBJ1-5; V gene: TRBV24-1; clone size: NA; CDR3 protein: CATSDYLSNQPQHF; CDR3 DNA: TGTGCCACCAGTGATTATTTAAGCAATCAGCCCCAGCATTTT
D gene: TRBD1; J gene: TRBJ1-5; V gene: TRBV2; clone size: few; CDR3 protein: CASSDRVRPNQPQHF; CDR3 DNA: TGTGCCAGCAGCGACAGGGTCCGGCCTAATCAGCCCCAGCATTTT
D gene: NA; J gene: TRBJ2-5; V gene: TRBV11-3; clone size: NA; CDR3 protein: CASSSGGRETQYF; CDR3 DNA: TGTGCCAGCAGCTCAGGAGGGAGGGAGACCCAGTACTTC
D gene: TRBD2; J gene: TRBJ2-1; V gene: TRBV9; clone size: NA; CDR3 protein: CASSVDTGGLGNEQFF; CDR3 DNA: TGTGCCAGCAGCGTAGACACGGGGGGGCTCGGGAATGAGCAGTTCTTC
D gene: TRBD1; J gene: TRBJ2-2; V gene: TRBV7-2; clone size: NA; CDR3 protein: CASSRDSTNTGELFF; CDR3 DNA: TGTGCCAGCAGCCGGGACAGTACGAACACCGGGGAGCTGTTTTTT
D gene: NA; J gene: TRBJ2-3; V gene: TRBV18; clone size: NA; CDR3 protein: CASSPNGGPTDTQYF; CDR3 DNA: TGTGCCAGCTCACCAAACGGGGGGCCCACAGATACGCAGTATTTT
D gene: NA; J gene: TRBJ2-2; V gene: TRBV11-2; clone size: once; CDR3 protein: CASSLANGELFF; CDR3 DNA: TGTGCCAGCAGCTTAGCAAACGGGGAGCTGTTTTTT
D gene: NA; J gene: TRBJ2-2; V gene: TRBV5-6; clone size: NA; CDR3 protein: CASSFRGRFAGELFF; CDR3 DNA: TGTGCCAGCAGCTTCAGGGGTCGATTCGCCGGGGAGCTGTTTTTT